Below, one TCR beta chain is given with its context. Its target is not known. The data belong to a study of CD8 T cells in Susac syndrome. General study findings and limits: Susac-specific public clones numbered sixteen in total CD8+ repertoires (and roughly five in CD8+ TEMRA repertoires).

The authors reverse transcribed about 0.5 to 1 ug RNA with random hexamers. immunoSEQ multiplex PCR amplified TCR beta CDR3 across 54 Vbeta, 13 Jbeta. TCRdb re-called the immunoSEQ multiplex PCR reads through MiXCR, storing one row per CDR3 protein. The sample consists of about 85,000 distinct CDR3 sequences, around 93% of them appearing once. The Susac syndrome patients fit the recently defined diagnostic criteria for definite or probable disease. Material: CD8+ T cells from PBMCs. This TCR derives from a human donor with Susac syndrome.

CDR3 sequence: CASSQTSGSRDEQFF. In DNA form, the CDR3 reads TGTGCCAGCAGCCAGACTAGCGGGAGTAGAGATGAGCAGTTCTTC. The chain has TRBV7-9 and TRBJ2-1, with TRBD2 matching over 12 bases. This CDR3 has 15 amino acids. Germline lookup yields CDR1 SEHNR and CDR2 FQNEAQ (reference sequence). Unmatched junction bases numbered 7, after V lost 5 bases and J lost 8 bases.